Each of the 18 T cell receptor beta chains below was sequenced from the same sample in a study of blood T cell repertoires in COVID-19. Profiled with immunoSEQ multiplex PCR; TCRdb holds only in-frame clones, not every one. The sample contains about 240,000 clones, around 80% of which appear only once. The sample was peripheral blood. Receptor source: a human donor in a cohort sampled during active COVID-19.

CDR3 loop: CAWAGQGSEQYF. In nucleotides, the CDR3 is TGTGCCTGGGCCGGACAGGGAAGCGAGCAGTACTTC. V is TRBV30 and J is TRBJ2-7, with 8 nucleotides matching TRBD1. Per germline, CDR1 GTSNPN and CDR2 SVGIG (reference sequence). The CDR3 contains 12 residues. The ends lost 5 bases at V and 6 bases at J; junction bases unmatched: 6.

The chain has TRBV12-3 or TRBV12-4 and TRBJ2-4; D may be TRBD1 (6 bases). V dropped 5 bases and J dropped 7 bases, with 12 bases sitting between them. The CDR3 has 13 amino acids. The CDR3 region is CASSMRTGNIQYF. The CDR3 bases are TGTGCCAGCAGTATGCGCACAGGGAACATTCAGTACTTC.

This chain links TRBV9 with TRBJ1-5; tentatively, D is TRBD1 (6 bases). The CDR3 extends over 15 amino acids. CDR1 SGDLS and CDR2 YYNGEE come from the germline V gene. V was shortened by 4 bases and J by 3 bases, with 14 bases between the two germline ends. The CDR3 loop reads CASSPQGDFNQPQHF. CDR3 in DNA: TGTGCCAGCAGCCCACAGGGAGATTTCAATCAGCCCCAGCATTTT.

This clone was found a few times. The chain joins TRBV11-2 to TRBJ2-2; no clear D gene. The CDR3 is 13 amino acids. Trimming took 5 bases from V and 3 from J, leaving 7 bases between them. The germline V gene has CDR1 SGHAT and CDR2 FQNNGV. CDR3: CASSTQYTGELFF. The CDR3 nucleotides read TGTGCCAGCAGCACACAGTACACCGGGGAGCTGTTTTTT. Full variable domain (rest looked up from reference TRBV11-2 and TRBJ2-2): EAGVAQSPRYKIIEKRQSVAFWCNPISGHATLYWYQQILGQGPKLLIQFQNNGVVDDSQLPKDRFSAERLKGVDSTLKIQPAKLEDSAVYLCASSTQYTGELFFGEGSRLTVL.

The chain combines TRBV5-1 with TRBJ2-1; TRBD1 might be the D (5 bases). CDR1 SGHRS and CDR2 YFSETQ come from the germline V gene. This CDR3 region has 15 residues. Between the trimmed V and J ends, which lost 0 bases and 4 bases, there was a span of 11 bases. The CDR3 region has the DNA TGCGCCAGCAGCTTGGCGGCAGGGCCTTACAATGAGCAGTTCTTC. Translation gives CASSLAAGPYNEQFF.

This clone was found a few times. The genes are TRBV7-9 and TRBJ2-1; D uncertain. There are 13 residues in the CDR3. Germline assignment: CDR1 SEHNR and CDR2 FQNEAQ (reference sequence). Trimming removed 6 bases from V and 3 bases from J, with 9 bases in between. CDR3 protein: CASRSSGYNEQFF. DNA of the CDR3: TGTGCCAGCAGGTCCTCAGGCTACAATGAGCAGTTCTTC. Combining the CDR3 with reference TRBV7-9 and TRBJ2-1 gives the whole variable domain DTGVSQNPRHKITKRGQNVTFRCDPISEHNRLYWYRQTLGQGPEFLTYFQNEAQLEKSRLLSDRFSAERPKGSFSTLEIQRTEQGDSAMYLCASRSSGYNEQFFGPGTRLTVL.

The gene calls are TRBV24-1 and TRBJ2-1; D uncertain. Looked up from germline, CDR1 is KGHDR and CDR2 is SFDVKD. V gave up 5 bases and J gave up 0 bases, with 7 bases separating them. The CDR3 loop spans 14 amino acids. The CDR3 DNA follows: TGTGCCACCAGTGCGGCAGGCTCCTACAATGAGCAGTTCTTC. It specifies CATSAAGSYNEQFF.

The DNA of the CDR3 is TGTGCCAGCTCACCAATGGGACAGACAGTTGGCTACACCTTC. Protein: CASSPMGQTVGYTF. The chain carries TRBV18 and TRBJ1-2; TRBD1 matches 7 bases. V trimming: 2 bases; J trimming: 7 bases; junction bases outside the gene matches: 7. Germline-derived CDR1 and CDR2 are KGHSH and LQKENI. The CDR3 has 14 residues.

The chain is built from TRBV6-5 and TRBJ1-1; D call uncertain. Trimming pared 6 bases from V and 3 bases from J, leaving 11 bases between. Germline CDR1 and CDR2: MNHEY and SVGAGI. The CDR3 runs to 13 residues. The CDR3 sequence is CASRTRVDTEAFF. CDR3 DNA sequence: TGTGCCAGCAGGACTAGGGTCGACACTGAAGCTTTCTTT.

The V and J genes are TRBV24-1 and TRBJ1-5, with D maybe TRBD1 (6 bases). V was trimmed by 9 bases and J by 1 base, leaving 9 bases between them. Looked up from germline, CDR1 is KGHDR and CDR2 is SFDVKD. CDR3 size: 13 residues. The CDR3 protein is CATQGQSNQPQHF. As DNA, the CDR3 is TGTGCCACCCAAGGACAGAGCAATCAGCCCCAGCATTTT.

The V gene is TRBV6-2 or TRBV6-3, the J gene TRBJ1-2; D is possibly TRBD1 (6 bases). There are 15 residues in the CDR3. V was shortened by 2 bases and J by 2 bases, with 12 bases between the two germline ends. CDR1 is MNHEY, CDR2 SVGEGT, per germline. Written as DNA, the CDR3 is TGTGCCAGCAGTTACCCTAGAGGGGGAAACTATGGCTACACCTTC. Protein product: CASSYPRGGNYGYTF.

The CDR3 DNA sequence: TGTGCCAGTAGTGAGGGGACAAAGCAGTTCTTC. The encoded protein is CASSEGTKQFF. The chain joins TRBV19 to TRBJ2-1, with a weak D call TRBD1 (6 bases). The CDR3 consists of 11 residues. V lost 5 bases and J lost 11, with 10 bases in between. Germline-derived CDR1 and CDR2 are LNHDA and SQIVND (reference sequence).

CDR3 amino acids: CASSPQGGAVGDTQYF. The DNA for the CDR3 is TGTGCCAGCAGCCCCCAAGGGGGGGCGGTCGGAGATACGCAGTATTTT. The chain links TRBV11-2 to TRBJ2-3; a weak D match, TRBD2 (7 bases). Trimming stripped 5 bases from V and 5 bases from J, with 20 bases between. This CDR3 region has 16 residues. Germline V gene data show CDR1 as SGHAT and CDR2 as FQNNGV.

This clone was detected a few times. The rearrangement joins TRBV6-5 to TRBJ1-1, with D tentatively TRBD1 (5 bases). The CDR3 has 14 amino acids. Germline loops: CDR1 MNHEY, CDR2 SVGAGI. Deletions cut 10 bases from V and 5 bases from J, with 20 bases between. CDR3 coding DNA: TGTGCCACCGAGAGTTTCGGGACTTTAACTGAAGCTTTCTTT. Residues: CATESFGTLTEAFF.

This chain joins TRBV12-5 and TRBJ1-3; D not certain. This CDR3 is built from 16 residues. Germline CDR1 LGHNT, CDR2 FRNRAP. Deletions cut 1 base from V and 0 bases from J, with 10 bases between. The CDR3, as DNA: TGTGCTAGTGGTTTGGCCTCGGGGTCCTCTGGAAACACCATATATTTT. Amino acids: CASGLASGSSGNTIYF.

The sample holds a few counts of this clone. V and J are TRBV2 and TRBJ1-1; D not certain. This CDR3 comprises 13 residues. CDR1 is SNHLY and CDR2 is FYNNEI in the germline V gene. V lost 2 bases to trimming and J lost 1 base, with 5 bases between them. CDR3 amino acids: CASSETRNTEAFF. CDR3 in DNA: TGTGCCAGCAGTGAAACCAGGAACACTGAAGCTTTCTTT.

V and J are TRBV24-1 and TRBJ2-2; TRBD1 matches 10 bases. The CDR3 has 15 residues. The germline V gene has CDR1 KGHDR and CDR2 SFDVKD. V gave up 4 bases and J gave up 7 bases; unmatched junction bases: 5. The CDR3 loop reads CATSDRTGGNGELFF. In DNA, the CDR3 is TGTGCCACCAGTGACAGGACAGGGGGTAACGGGGAGCTGTTTTTT.

The chain combines TRBV5-4 with TRBJ1-1; 9 positions match TRBD1. Germline lookup yields CDR1 SGHNT and CDR2 YYREEE (reference sequence). After removal of 1 base from V and 3 bases from J, the junction contained 4 bases not matched to a gene. The CDR3 has 15 amino acids. The CDR3 sequence: CASSLRTGADTEAFF. In DNA, the CDR3 is TGTGCCAGCAGCTTGAGGACAGGGGCGGACACTGAAGCTTTCTTT. The whole variable domain, filled in from reference TRBV5-4 and TRBJ1-1, reads ETGVTQSPTHLIKTRGQQVTLRCSSQSGHNTVSWYQQALGQGPQFIFQYYREEENGRGNFPPRFSGLQFPNYSSELNVNALELDDSALYLCASSLRTGADTEAFFGQGTRLTVV.